Sequencing of this TCR beta chain was carried out in a study of blood T cell repertoires in COVID-19. Study overall: Italy, Spain and the United States were the sources of the convalescent and acute COVID-19 samples.

The germline CDR1 and CDR2 sequences are SGHRS and YFSETQ. The V and J ends lost 2 bases and 7 bases, in that order; junction bases with no gene match: 5. This CDR3 comprises 14 residues. Authors' analysis steps: Amplified reference gene primers provided the basis for estimating nucleated cell counts. Assay: immunoSEQ multiplex PCR; the TCRdb copy retains only in-frame clones and omits some. That table supplies the V and J calls and clone size; D and trimming were determined from the DNA. This sample has roughly 97,000 clones; about nine tenths occur once, and the top ten carry 1.5% to 2%. The sequenced material came from peripheral blood. This receptor was obtained from a man aged 55 to 70 with acute or convalescent COVID-19. J is TRBJ1-4 and V is TRBV5-1, with 7 positions matching TRBD1. CDR3 sequence (DNA): TGCGCCAGCAGCTTACAGGGGACGGTTGAAAAACTGTTTTTT. Amino acid sequence: CASSLQGTVEKLFF.